These T cell receptor beta chains were read from a single sample in a study of spatial heterogeneity in lung cancer. TCRdb re-called the 5' RACE reads with MiXCR, one entry per CDR3 protein. The table lists roughly 600 distinct CDR3 sequences, 20% to 25% of them singletons. Source: lung tumor tissue, taken at surgery. The receptors were sampled from a male donor with early-stage non-small cell lung cancer. The CDR3 runs from the conserved cysteine through the conserved F or W. The D gene is left open where the match is weak. Some rows have no size entry. The others give once, few or many, or a class for an expanded clone.

D gene: -
V gene: TRBV28
clone size: large
J gene: TRBJ1-5
CDR3 DNA: TGTGCCAGCAGTCCATTGGCGGGGTCAGGGCAGCCCCAGCATTTT
CDR3 protein: CASSPLAGSGQPQHF

D gene: -
V gene: TRBV4-3
clone size: few
J gene: TRBJ2-3
CDR3 DNA: TGCGCCAGCAGCCAACGGGGGGCGGATACGCAGTATTTT
CDR3 protein: CASSQRGADTQYF

D gene: -
V gene: TRBV11-2
clone size: -
J gene: TRBJ2-1
CDR3 DNA: TGTGCCAGCAGCTTAGCGCTGGGATCTGAGCAGTTCTTC
CDR3 protein: CASSLALGSEQFF

D gene: TRBD2
V gene: TRBV20-1
clone size: -
J gene: TRBJ2-5
CDR3 DNA: TGCAGTGCTAGATCTAGCGGGGGGCCTCTCCAAGAGACCCAGTACTTC
CDR3 protein: CSARSSGGPLQETQYF

D gene: -
V gene: TRBV7-3
clone size: few
J gene: TRBJ2-2
CDR3 DNA: TGTGCCAGCAGCCCCCGAGCCGGGGAGCTGTTTTTT
CDR3 protein: CASSPRAGELFF

D gene: -
V gene: TRBV28
clone size: -
J gene: TRBJ2-1
CDR3 DNA: TGTGCCAGCAGCCCCTTCGGGACCTTAAATGAGCAGTTCTTC
CDR3 protein: CASSPFGTLNEQFF

D gene: -
V gene: TRBV7-9
clone size: medium-sized
J gene: TRBJ2-1
CDR3 DNA: TGTGCCAGCAGCTTGGCGGACGGTCCCGTTGAGCAGTTCTTC
CDR3 protein: CASSLADGPVEQFF

D gene: -
V gene: TRBV18
clone size: medium-sized
J gene: TRBJ1-2
CDR3 DNA: TGTGCCAGCTCACCAACGGGGGTTCATGGCTACACCTTC
CDR3 protein: CASSPTGVHGYTF

D gene: -
V gene: TRBV23-1
clone size: large
J gene: TRBJ2-5
CDR3 DNA: TGCGCCAGCAGTCAACGGGCCCCGGGGGCGGGACAACCCATTCCAGAGACCCAGTACTTC
CDR3 protein: CASSQRAPGAGQPIPETQYF

D gene: TRBD2
V gene: TRBV28
clone size: large
J gene: TRBJ2-3
CDR3 DNA: TGTGCCAGCAGTTTACCGGGACTAGCGGGAGTTTTTGTGGGCACAGATACGCAGTATTTT
CDR3 protein: CASSLPGLAGVFVGTDTQYF

D gene: -
V gene: TRBV12-2
clone size: large
J gene: TRBJ2-1
CDR3 DNA: TGTGCAAGTCGAATTAGCGGGTATTACAATGAGCAGTTCTTC
CDR3 protein: CASRISGYYNEQFF

D gene: TRBD2
V gene: TRBV7-9
clone size: large
J gene: TRBJ2-7
CDR3 DNA: TGTGCCAGCAGCTCGGGGGGTAGTGGCGAGCAGTACTTC
CDR3 protein: CASSSGGSGEQYF

D gene: -
V gene: TRBV28
clone size: medium-sized
J gene: TRBJ2-3
CDR3 DNA: TGTGCCAGCAGCCTCCCCCTCCCGTCGGCCGGCCGGATTAGCACAGATACGCAGTATTTT
CDR3 protein: CASSLPLPSAGRISTDTQYF

D gene: -
V gene: TRBV19
clone size: -
J gene: TRBJ2-3
CDR3 DNA: TGTGCCAGTAGTCCTCGGGGTAGCGGAGCCACAGATACGCAGTATTTT
CDR3 protein: CASSPRGSGATDTQYF

D gene: -
V gene: TRBV28
clone size: medium-sized
J gene: TRBJ1-5
CDR3 DNA: TGTGCCAGCAACGCAGCTTGGAAGCCCCAGCATTTT
CDR3 protein: CASNAAWKPQHF

D gene: -
V gene: TRBV29-1
clone size: medium-sized
J gene: TRBJ2-3
CDR3 DNA: TGCAGCGTAGTTAGCGGAAACACAGATACGCAGTATTTT
CDR3 protein: CSVVSGNTDTQYF

D gene: -
V gene: TRBV27
clone size: medium-sized
J gene: TRBJ2-1
CDR3 DNA: TGTGCCAGCAGTTTACCGGGGGAAGGGTACAATGAGCAGTTCTTC
CDR3 protein: CASSLPGEGYNEQFF

D gene: TRBD2
V gene: TRBV20-1
clone size: medium-sized
J gene: TRBJ2-7
CDR3 DNA: TGCAGTGCTAGACCGGTAGGGAGCGGGAGTTGGTGGGAGCAGTACTTC
CDR3 protein: CSARPVGSGSWWEQYF

D gene: -
V gene: TRBV7-6
clone size: -
J gene: TRBJ2-7
CDR3 DNA: TGTGCCAGCAGCCCGGGACCGAACTACGAGCAGTACTTC
CDR3 protein: CASSPGPNYEQYF

D gene: -
V gene: TRBV2
clone size: large
J gene: TRBJ2-1
CDR3 DNA: TGTGCCAGCAGTTGGGGCTACAATGAGCAGTTCTTC
CDR3 protein: CASSWGYNEQFF

D gene: TRBD1
V gene: TRBV29-1
clone size: many
J gene: TRBJ2-1
CDR3 DNA: TGCAGCGTTGAAGTAGTAAGGACAGGGGTACCGAATGAGCAGTTCTTC
CDR3 protein: CSVEVVRTGVPNEQFF

D gene: TRBD2
V gene: TRBV20-1
clone size: large
J gene: TRBJ2-1
CDR3 DNA: TGCAGTGCTAGAGATTTTGGACTAGCGGGCAGGAGCTCCTACAATGAGCAGTTCTTC
CDR3 protein: CSARDFGLAGRSSYNEQFF

D gene: TRBD2
V gene: TRBV28
clone size: large
J gene: TRBJ2-1
CDR3 DNA: TGTGCCAGCGAGACTAGCGGGAGGAGAAATGAGCAGTTCTTC
CDR3 protein: CASETSGRRNEQFF

D gene: -
V gene: TRBV18
clone size: large
J gene: TRBJ1-2
CDR3 DNA: TGTGCCAGCTCACCACCGACAGAGTCCTATGGCTACACCTTC
CDR3 protein: CASSPPTESYGYTF

D gene: -
V gene: TRBV10-3
clone size: large
J gene: TRBJ2-1
CDR3 DNA: TGTGCCATCAGTCCCACCGTCCGGACGCCCCATAGGAATGAGCAGTTCTTC
CDR3 protein: CAISPTVRTPHRNEQFF

D gene: -
V gene: TRBV9
clone size: large
J gene: TRBJ2-7
CDR3 DNA: TGTGCCAGCAGCGTAACCGCCAGCTACGAGCAGTACTTC
CDR3 protein: CASSVTASYEQYF

D gene: TRBD2
V gene: TRBV7-9
clone size: large
J gene: TRBJ2-2
CDR3 DNA: TGTGCCAGTCGCCGGGAGGGCCGCGGCACCGGGGAGCTGTTTTTT
CDR3 protein: CASRREGRGTGELFF

D gene: -
V gene: TRBV27
clone size: large
J gene: TRBJ2-7
CDR3 DNA: TGTGCCAGCAGTTCTCGGGACGGTCCCTACGAGCAGTACTTC
CDR3 protein: CASSSRDGPYEQYF

D gene: -
V gene: TRBV11-2
clone size: large
J gene: TRBJ1-1
CDR3 DNA: TGTGCCAGCAGCTTAGATCCGGGGGAGAACACTGAAGCTTTCTTT
CDR3 protein: CASSLDPGENTEAFF

D gene: -
V gene: TRBV29-1
clone size: large
J gene: TRBJ2-1
CDR3 DNA: TGCAGCGTTGTGGACGGGAGCTCCTACAATGAGCAGTTCTTC
CDR3 protein: CSVVDGSSYNEQFF

D gene: -
V gene: TRBV6-2/TRBV6-3
clone size: few
J gene: TRBJ2-3
CDR3 DNA: TGTGCCAGCAGATACCCGTACAGCTTTCGCACAGATACGCAGTATTTT
CDR3 protein: CASRYPYSFRTDTQYF

D gene: TRBD1
V gene: TRBV7-9
clone size: large
J gene: TRBJ1-5
CDR3 DNA: TGTGCCAGCAGCGACGGACAGGGGTGGCAGCCCCAGCATTTT
CDR3 protein: CASSDGQGWQPQHF

D gene: -
V gene: TRBV6-5
clone size: once
J gene: TRBJ2-2
CDR3 DNA: TGTGCCAGCAATGTAGGGCCGAACACCGGGGAGCTGTTTTTT
CDR3 protein: CASNVGPNTGELFF

D gene: -
V gene: TRBV20-1
clone size: many
J gene: TRBJ2-2
CDR3 DNA: TGCAGTGCTAGAGACCTCCGAACCGGGGGGGAGCTGTTTTTT
CDR3 protein: CSARDLRTGGELFF

D gene: -
V gene: TRBV28
clone size: large
J gene: TRBJ1-2
CDR3 DNA: TGTGCCAGCAGTTTGAATAACTATGGCTACACCTTC
CDR3 protein: CASSLNNYGYTF

D gene: -
V gene: TRBV7-3
clone size: -
J gene: TRBJ2-7
CDR3 DNA: TGTGCCAGCAGCTTAAGGGCGGACAGCTCCTACGAGCAGTACTTC
CDR3 protein: CASSLRADSSYEQYF

D gene: TRBD2
V gene: TRBV12-3/TRBV12-4
clone size: -
J gene: TRBJ2-5
CDR3 DNA: TGTGCCAGCCGACTAGCGGGAGCCACGGGGACCCAGTACTTC
CDR3 protein: CASRLAGATGTQYF

D gene: TRBD1
V gene: TRBV29-1
clone size: -
J gene: TRBJ2-1
CDR3 DNA: TGCAGCGCCCCCGCCGGACAGGGCAGAAACAATGAGCAGTTCTTC
CDR3 protein: CSAPAGQGRNNEQFF

D gene: TRBD1
V gene: TRBV7-9
clone size: large
J gene: TRBJ2-2
CDR3 DNA: TGTGCCAGCAGCCCACAACCCGGGACAGCCCCATCCCGGGAGCTGTTTTTT
CDR3 protein: CASSPQPGTAPSRELFF

D gene: -
V gene: TRBV27
clone size: large
J gene: TRBJ2-3
CDR3 DNA: TGTGCCAGCAGTTTATTGTGGCCTAAGGGGGGCACAGATACGCAGTATTTT
CDR3 protein: CASSLLWPKGGTDTQYF